The 32 T cell receptor beta chains below come from one sample, sequenced in a study of T cells in Graves' hyperthyroidism and ophthalmopathy. RNA transcripts provided the source from which TCR beta CDR3 regions were amplified. An initial round of RT-PCR targeting the TCR CDR3 relied on the HTBI primer set. TCRdb passed the multiplex PCR reads through MiXCR, listing each CDR3 protein once. The sample comprises 750,000 to 950,000 distinct CDR3 sequences, 38% of which are singletons, and about 9% rests with the top ten. Source material: blood. These receptors all come from a man younger than 35 with Graves' hyperthyroidism.

V is TRBV5-1 and J is TRBJ1-4, with 8 bases aligning to TRBD1. Germline CDR1 is SGHRS and CDR2 is YFSETQ. V lost 4 bases and J lost 10; bases outside the gene matches: 12. This CDR3 has 15 amino acids. In nucleotides, the CDR3 is TGCGCCAGCAGCGACACAGGGGGTGGTGGGCGAAAACTGTTTTTT. Protein product: CASSDTGGGGRKLFF. Drawing the rest from reference TRBV5-1 and TRBJ1-4, the complete variable domain is KAGVTQTPRYLIKTRGQQVTLSCSPISGHRSVSWYQQTPGQGLQFLFEYFSETQRNKGNFPGRFSGRQFSNSRSEMNVSTLELGDSALYLCASSDTGGGGRKLFFGSGTQLSVL.

This clonotype has a count of ten or more. The V and J genes are TRBV2 and TRBJ2-7, with D possibly TRBD2 on 5 matching bases. The CDR3 consists of 12 residues. V dropped 3 bases and J dropped 6 bases, with 9 bases sitting between them. In germline, CDR1 is SNHLY, CDR2 FYNNEI. The CDR3 protein is CASSEDSTEQYF. CDR3 nucleotides: TGTGCCAGCAGTGAGGACTCGACCGAGCAGTACTTC.

This clonotype was seen ten or more times. The chain is built from TRBV7-2 and TRBJ2-7; D not certain. CDR3 length: 15 residues. V was cut by 1 base and J by 3 bases, with 13 bases left in between. CDR1 SGHTA and CDR2 FQGNSA come from the germline V gene. The CDR3 DNA reads as TGTGCCAGCAGCTTAGGTCCAGTGGGCAACTACGAGCAGTACTTC. Amino acids: CASSLGPVGNYEQYF.

This sequence joins TRBV18 and TRBJ1-3; D not resolved. V was trimmed by 2 bases and J by 0 bases, leaving 8 bases between them. CDR3 length: 15 amino acids. Germline V gene lookup returns CDR1 KGHSH and CDR2 LQKENI. The CDR3 sequence: CASSPTATSGNTIYF. CDR3 DNA sequence: TGTGCCAGCTCACCAACGGCGACCTCTGGAAACACCATATATTTT.

This clonotype was seen at least ten times. The rearrangement joins TRBV7-3 to TRBJ2-7, with D perhaps TRBD1 (6 bases). The germline gives CDR1 SGHTA, CDR2 FQGTGA. This CDR3 contains 13 residues. V dropped 2 bases and J dropped 10 bases, with 15 bases sitting between them. The CDR3 protein is CASSLQGTGEQYF. The CDR3 DNA follows: TGTGCCAGCAGCTTACAGGGGACCGGGGAACAGTACTTC.

V is TRBV10-3 and J is TRBJ1-2; 10 nucleotides line up with TRBD1. V gave up 6 bases and J gave up 7 bases; unmatched junction bases: 5. The CDR3 is made up of 13 amino acids. CDR1 is ENHRY, CDR2 SYGVKD, per germline. Here the CDR3 reads CAIRGQGSIGYTF. The CDR3 DNA reads as TGTGCCATCAGGGGACAGGGGTCGATTGGCTACACCTTC.

Here the CDR3 reads CASSPQSRRTDTQYF. DNA for the CDR3: TGTGCCAGCAGCCCTCAGAGCCGCCGCACAGATACGCAGTATTTT. The chain links TRBV7-2 to TRBJ2-3; D is unresolved. Between the trimmed V and J ends, which lost 5 bases and 1 base, there was a span of 13 bases. Germline-derived CDR1 and CDR2 are SGHTA and FQGNSA. This CDR3 is 15 amino acids long.

This sequence joins TRBV7-9 and TRBJ1-4; possible D gene TRBD1, 5 bases. The CDR3 is made up of 14 amino acids. V lost 1 base to trimming and J lost 7 bases, with 10 bases between them. Germline CDR1 and CDR2: SEHNR and FQNEAQ (reference sequence). The DNA for the CDR3 is TGTGCCAGCAGCTTAGGTGGGGCACGTGAAAAACTGTTTTTT. Residues: CASSLGGAREKLFF.

Points on this clonotype: This may come from a read error, since a much larger clone is one base off. The chain joins TRBV19 to TRBJ1-1; D is ambiguous. Germline-derived CDR1 and CDR2 are LNHDA and SQIVND (reference sequence). The CDR3 is 13 amino acids. The CDR3 DNA reads TGTGCCAGCAGATTTAGGGCGAACACTGAAGCTTTGTTT. Translated: CASRFRANTEALF.

At least ten counts were recorded for this clonotype. The V gene is TRBV15, the J gene TRBJ1-5; 7 positions agree with TRBD1. The CDR3 consists of 14 residues. J lost 6 bases, V lost 4 bases, and 6 bases had no gene match. CDR1 and CDR2 (germline): LNHNV, YYDKDF (reference sequence). The CDR3 spells CATSKTGSRQPQHF. In DNA, the CDR3 is TGTGCCACCAGCAAGACAGGGAGCCGTCAGCCCCAGCATTTT.

The chain combines TRBV20-1 with TRBJ1-6; tentative D call: TRBD1 (6 bases). The germline V gene encodes CDR1 DFQATT and CDR2 SNEGSKA (reference sequence). Deletions cut 1 base from V and 8 bases from J, with 9 bases between. The CDR3 is 13 residues long. This CDR3 is CSARAGADSPLHF. In DNA, the CDR3 is TGCAGTGCTAGAGCAGGGGCGGATTCACCCCTCCACTTT.

Remarks on this clonotype: The junction shows a germline mismatch at one end, possibly a read error. The chain carries TRBV7-2 and TRBJ2-7, with 8 bases aligning to TRBD1. The CDR3 sequence is 15 residues long. CDR1 is SGHTA and CDR2 is FQGNSA in the germline V gene. The chain's CDR3 is CASRPIQGQAREQYF. In nucleotides, the CDR3 is TGCGCCAGCAGGCCTATTCAGGGACAGGCTCGCGAGCAGTACTTC.

The table lists this clonotype with a count of one. The rearrangement uses TRBV10-3 and TRBJ1-5, with TRBD1 identical over 7 bases. CDR3 length equals 12 residues. Germline CDR1 and CDR2: ENHRY and SYGVKD. Trimming at V came to 11 bases and at J to 4 bases, leaving 5 bases not matched to a gene. The CDR3 sequence is CAAGDRNQPQHF. The CDR3 coding sequence is TGTGCCGCAGGGGACAGAAATCAGCCCCAGCATTTT.

V usage is TRBV4-3 and J usage is TRBJ1-4; maybe TRBD1 (6 bases). V shed 0 bases and J shed 14 bases, with 16 bases lying between them. This CDR3 has 14 residues. Germline CDR1 is LGHNA and CDR2 is YSLEER. The CDR3 DNA is TGCGCCAGCAGCCAAGATCGGGGACAAGTCGAGCTGTTTTTT. This encodes CASSQDRGQVELFF.

This clonotype was detected ten times or more. The V and J genes are TRBV10-3 and TRBJ2-6; D is undetermined. In germline, CDR1 is ENHRY, CDR2 SYGVKD. CDR3 length equals 14 residues. V was cut by 8 bases and J by 1 base, with 9 bases left in between. CDR3 nucleotides: TGTGCCATCGCCCCGGAATCTGGGGCCAACGTCCTGACTTTC. Translation: CAIAPESGANVLTF.

This clonotype was counted between two and nine times. This chain links TRBV7-8 with TRBJ2-6; D is possibly TRBD1 (5 bases). Germline V gene sequence: CDR1 SGHVS, CDR2 FQNEAQ. The CDR3 contains 18 residues. With 1 base removed from V and 0 bases from J, the gap between germline ends came to 13 bases. The CDR3 loop is CASSLGGVTLSGANVLTF. The CDR3 DNA sequence: TGTGCCAGCAGCTTAGGGGGCGTAACCCTCTCTGGGGCCAACGTCCTGACTTTC.

The V gene is TRBV9, the J gene TRBJ2-2; no firm D call. Germline V lookup: CDR1 SGDLS, CDR2 YYNGEE. The CDR3 sequence is 14 residues long. V shed 3 bases and J shed 1 base, with 7 bases lying between them. For the CDR3, the DNA is TGTGCCAGCAGCGGACCTCAGAACACCGGGGAGCTGTTTTTT. Protein sequence: CASSGPQNTGELFF. Using reference TRBV9 and TRBJ2-2 for the parts outside the CDR3, the full variable domain is DSGVTQTPKHLITATGQRVTLRCSPRSGDLSVYWYQQSLDQGLQFLIQYYNGEERAKGNILERFSAQQFPDLHSELNLSSLELGDSALYFCASSGPQNTGELFFGEGSRLTVL.

A single count supports this clonotype. V usage is TRBV7-2 and J usage is TRBJ2-5, with no clear D. Between the trimmed V and J ends, which lost 0 bases and 1 base, there was a span of 12 bases. The length of the CDR3 is 16 residues. The V gene's germline CDR1 is SGHTA and CDR2 FQGNSA. CDR3 DNA sequence: TGTGCCAGCAGCTTAGCTAGGGCAGTCGGCCAAGAGACCCAGTACTTC. The encoded protein is CASSLARAVGQETQYF. Full variable domain (remainder filled in from reference TRBV7-2 and TRBJ2-5): GAGVSQSPSNKVTEKGKDVELRCDPISGHTALYWYRQSLGQGLEFLIYFQGNSAPDKSGLPSDRFSAERTGGSVSTLTIQRTQQEDSAVYLCASSLARAVGQETQYFGPGTRLLVL.

This clonotype was seen once. This chain joins TRBV12-3 or TRBV12-4 and TRBJ1-2; possibly TRBD1 for D (6 bases). The CDR3 covers 13 residues. Trimming cost V 6 bases and J 3 bases, with 11 bases left between them. This CDR3 is CASSTRGDYGYTF. CDR3 sequence (DNA): TGTGCCAGCAGCACCAGGGGAGACTATGGCTACACCTTC.

This clonotype showed up many times. The chain links TRBV29-1 to TRBJ1-2; weak D call: TRBD1 (5 bases). Germline values: CDR1 SQVTM, CDR2 ANQGSEA. V was trimmed by 2 bases and J by 2 bases, leaving 15 bases between them. The CDR3 sequence is 15 residues long. CDR3 region: CSVESLSGGNYGYTF. CDR3 nucleotides: TGCAGCGTTGAATCTCTCAGCGGGGGGAACTATGGCTACACCTTC.

Concerning this clonotype itself: This may come from a read error, since a much larger clone is one base off. The chain is built from TRBV7-2 and TRBJ1-2; the D is unclear. This CDR3 has 14 amino acids. Per the germline V gene, CDR1 is SGHTA and CDR2 is FQGNSA. Between the trimmed V and J ends, which lost 3 bases and 8 bases, there was a span of 16 bases. For the CDR3, the DNA is TGTGCCAGCAGCTTTGAGGCTTCTCGGAAGGGCTACACCTTC. Translated: CASSFEASRKGYTF.

This clonotype occurred a few times. The genes are TRBV10-3 and TRBJ2-5; TRBD2 is a possible D gene (5 bases). Germline CDR1 ENHRY, CDR2 SYGVKD. The CDR3 has 11 amino acids. V lost 10 bases and J lost 5, with 11 bases in between. In nucleotides, the CDR3 is TGTGCCACTAGGCGAGGGGAGACCCAGTACTTC. Translating it yields CATRRGETQYF.

The V and J genes are TRBV2 and TRBJ2-2; D is perhaps TRBD1 or TRBD2 (5 bases each). The germline V gene has CDR1 SNHLY and CDR2 FYNNEI. The V and J ends lost 0 bases and 6 bases respectively, with 11 bases between them. The CDR3 consists of 15 residues. The chain's CDR3 is CASSEAGDPAGELFF. In nucleotides, the CDR3 is TGTGCCAGCAGTGAAGCAGGGGACCCGGCCGGGGAGCTGTTTTTT.

The genes are TRBV10-3 and TRBJ1-4; no clear D gene. This CDR3 is built from 13 residues. Per the germline V gene, CDR1 is ENHRY and CDR2 is SYGVKD. Trimming stripped 3 bases from V and 16 bases from J, with 18 bases between. The CDR3 coding sequence is TGTGCCATCAGTGAATCGAGCAGAAGATGTCCGTTTTTT. It specifies CAISESSRRCPFF.

This rearrangement joins TRBV2 to TRBJ1-6; D is undetermined. The CDR3 length is 14 residues. Looked up from germline, CDR1 is SNHLY and CDR2 is FYNNEI. Trimming took off 5 bases at V and 9 bases at J, with 14 bases between the two ends. The CDR3 DNA sequence: TGTGCCAGCAGTACCAATTCCGGCGGTTCACCCCTCCACTTT. Protein: CASSTNSGGSPLHF. The entire variable domain, with the rest obtained from reference TRBV2 and TRBJ1-6, is as follows: EPEVTQTPSHQVTQMGQEVILRCVPISNHLYFYWYRQILGQKVEFLVSFYNNEISEKSEIFDDQFSVERPDGSNFTLKIRSTKLEDSAMYFCASSTNSGGSPLHFGNGTRLTVT.

As concerns this clonotype: A much bigger clone sits one base away, suggesting this may be a read error. The chain has TRBV5-1 and TRBJ1-1; the D is unclear. Germline V gene lookup returns CDR1 SGHRS and CDR2 YFSETQ. CDR3 length: 15 amino acids. CDR3 sequence (DNA): TGCGCCAGCAGCTTGGGACGGCGGTTGAACACTGAAGCTTCCTTT. It yields the protein CASSLGRRLNTEASF.

The rearrangement uses TRBV29-1 and TRBJ1-1, with 9 positions matching TRBD1. Germline V gives CDR1 SQVTM, CDR2 ANQGSEA. The CDR3 is 11 amino acids. V shed 6 bases and J 11 bases; nucleotides not matched to a gene: 7. The CDR3 loop reads CSVAKGTGAFF. The CDR3 DNA sequence: TGCAGCGTCGCTAAGGGGACAGGGGCTTTCTTT. The whole variable domain, remainder taken from reference TRBV29-1 and TRBJ1-1, is SAVISQKPSRDICQRGTSLTIQCQVDSQVTMMFWYRQQPGQSLTLIATANQGSEATYESGFVIDKFPISRPNLTFSTLTVSNMSPEDSSIYLCSVAKGTGAFFGQGTRLTVV.

At least ten counts were recorded for this clonotype. The chain links TRBV7-2 to TRBJ2-5; a weak D match, TRBD2 (5 bases). The CDR3 runs 14 residues. Trimming took 1 base from V and 6 from J, leaving 12 bases between them. Germline V gene data show CDR1 as SGHTA and CDR2 as FQGNSA. CDR3 DNA: TGTGCCAGCAGCTTAGACGGGCGCGGGCAGACCCAGTACTTC. It translates to CASSLDGRGQTQYF.

Written as DNA, the CDR3 is TGTGCCACCAGTGATGAGACCGGGACAGGAGAAACCGGGGAGCTGTTTTTT. It yields the protein CATSDETGTGETGELFF. The V and J genes are TRBV24-1 and TRBJ2-2; 8 bases map to TRBD1. The CDR3 totals 17 residues. The germline V gene has CDR1 KGHDR and CDR2 SFDVKD. Trimming cost V 3 bases and J 5 bases; bases outside gene matches: 10.

The rearrangement joins TRBV12-5 to TRBJ2-5; D not resolved. The CDR3 is 14 amino acids. Germline V gene data show CDR1 as LGHNT and CDR2 as FRNRAP. Trimming took off 6 bases at V and 4 bases at J, with 15 bases between the two ends. CDR3 coding DNA: TGTGCTAGTGGGACGGCCCTAGGAGTAGAGACCCAGTACTTC. Translating it yields CASGTALGVETQYF.

The chain links TRBV20-1 to TRBJ2-7, with a possible D match to TRBD2 (5 bases). The length of the CDR3 is 14 residues. V was clipped by 1 base and J by 7 bases, with 17 bases between them. CDR1 is DFQATT, CDR2 SNEGSKA, per germline (reference sequence). CDR3 sequence (DNA): TGCAGTGCTAGAGGGCCAACTGGCCGGGGAGAGCAGTACTTC. This sequence encodes CSARGPTGRGEQYF.

This clonotype was picked up many times. The V and J genes are TRBV7-2 and TRBJ2-7; D not certain. Germline values: CDR1 SGHTA, CDR2 FQGNSA. V shed 0 bases and J shed 0 bases, with 9 bases lying between them. The CDR3 has 15 amino acids. CDR3 sequence: CASSLARSSSYEQYF. The CDR3 DNA follows: TGTGCCAGCAGCTTAGCGCGATCCAGCTCCTACGAGCAGTACTTC.